Below, one TCR beta chain is given with its context. This record comes from a study of blood T cell repertoires in COVID-19. Sequencing used immunoSEQ multiplex PCR; TCRdb keeps in-frame clones, though not all of them. The repertoire holds about 210,000 clones, with roughly 82% as singletons. Germline values: CDR1 LNHDA, CDR2 SQIVND (reference sequence). The CDR3 runs 17 residues. Germline trimming cut 5 bases from V and 3 bases from J; bases unmatched to any gene: 15. The genes are TRBV19 and TRBJ1-2; 7 nucleotides agree with TRBD1. The receptor comes from a woman aged 40 to 55 with acute or convalescent COVID-19. Sequencing was carried out using peripheral blood. Here the CDR3 DNA reads TGTGCCAGTAGTGCCGACAGGGCTGAGGTCTCCGACTATGGCTACACCTTC. Translating it yields CASSADRAEVSDYGYTF.